Sequencing of this T cell receptor (beta chain) was carried out in a study of shared clonotypes between healthy human individuals. Study results and limitations: Among the subsets, naive ones generally showed larger estimated richness than memory ones. Clonotypes shared by all four sorted-subset donors had higher generation probabilities than non-shared clonotypes. Clonotype sharing among donors likely depends on sequencing depth.

The CDR3 runs 14 residues. The ends were cut back, 3 bases at V and 0 bases at J, with 5 bases in the middle. Germline V gene data show CDR1 as MNHEY and CDR2 as SMNVEV (reference sequence). Several immunoSEQ plates received, in even portions, the genomic DNA of each subset. Here immunoSEQ multiplex PCR was the method, and the copy in TCRdb shows in-frame clones only, minus some. The sample shows about 1.9 million clones, 90% to 95% of them seen only once. Selected positively for CCR7 and CD45RO-negative, naive CD8 cells excluded terminally differentiated effector memory CD45RA+ cells. This clone has just one count. As yet, its antigen is unknown. This same CDR3 is encoded by further DNA sequences in the sample.

The TCR comes from a man between 18 and 35 years old in good health. Some clones in this sample may be carry-over from other donors' samples. Sequenced material: naive CD8+ T cells from PBMCs. The chain links TRBV27 to TRBJ2-2, with D hard to call. This CDR3 is CASSLLANTGELFF. CDR3 DNA: TGTGCCAGCAGTTTGTTAGCGAACACCGGGGAGCTGTTTTTT.